This TCR beta chain was identified during a study of OX40 agonist ivuxolimab in advanced cancers. For the wider study: Ivuxolimab was a fully human IgG2 agonistic monoclonal antibody targeting the costimulatory receptor OX40 (CD134). Of the roughly 50 dose-escalation patients, hepatocellular carcinoma was present in about 20, melanoma in about 15, renal cell carcinoma in 9 and head and neck cancer in 9. Intravenous ivuxolimab was administered to patients every 2 weeks at six dose levels: 0.01, 0.1, 0.3, 1.5, 3 and 10 mg/kg. The paper describes the monotherapy dose-escalation part (N ≈ 51 patients) of the phase I trial of ivuxolimab. Patients were allowed to have had prior anti-PD-1, anti-PD-L1 or anti-CTLA-4 therapy, and around 40% of the dose-escalation patients had previously received checkpoint inhibitors. The dose-escalation cohort was about 87% male with a mean age of roughly 60 years, ranging from roughly 23 to 85. The purpose of peripheral TCRbeta sequencing was to test whether ivuxolimab changed TCR sequence diversity and led to clonal T-cell expansion. Partial responses occurred in three dose-escalation patients: two with cutaneous melanoma and one with hepatocellular carcinoma. General findings and caveats noted by the study authors: After ivuxolimab, CD8+ T cells had more expanded clones than CD4+ T cells on average. Low levels of normalized T-cell clonal expansion were also seen in some nonresponding patients. At doses of 0.1 to 3.0 mg/kg, clonal expansion of both CD4+ and CD8+ T cells in blood was seen between baseline and week 6. The antigen specificity of the clonally expanded peripheral T cells was not determined. In partial responders in the 0.1-3.0 mg/kg groups, normalized peripheral clonal expansion was found to be among the lowest, especially among CD8+ T cells.

About this clone itself: Its antigen is unknown. No quality values exist for individual bases; no much larger clone is one base distant.

Patients with a history of autoimmune disease or receiving systemic immunosuppression were excluded from the trial. In every dose cohort, peripheral blood was drawn for TCR sequencing at baseline, cycle 4 day 1, and cycle 7 day 1. The samples were drawn from a first-in-human, open-label, multicenter phase I dose-escalation trial of ivuxolimab. Adults with locally advanced or metastatic melanoma, renal cell, hepatocellular, or head and neck squamous cell carcinoma were enrolled in the trial. Before TCR sequencing, CD4+ T cells and CD8+ T cells from peripheral blood were sorted into separate populations. For sequencing of the TCRbeta CDR3 region, genomic DNA was extracted from the sorted cells. The immunoSEQ Assay was used for sequencing of TCRbeta CDR3 regions. The clones in this table, taken by TCRdb from immuneACCESS, are in-frame only. Not every clone is retained; where verified, under half of the shortfall comes from an unresolved V gene, and the cause of the rest is unknown. Present in this sample are roughly 72,000 clones, 89% of which were seen just once. The biggest ten clones account for about 10% of the sample.

V is pared back by 9 bases and J by 6 bases, with 21 bases lying between the germline termini. CDR1 is given as MNHEY and CDR2 as SMNVEV, both from the germline V gene (reference sequence). Measured from the cysteine to the phenylalanine, the CDR3 is 15 residues long. Just CDR3 DNA is preserved here, 45 bases in frame from base 1. The receptor was derived from an adult with an advanced solid tumor such as melanoma, head and neck, liver or kidney cancer. This receptor chain uses TRBV27 and TRBJ1-5; TRBD1 is a weak D gene call, 6 bases matching. Sample: CD4+ or CD8+ T cells sorted from blood, taken in a trial of the OX40 agonist ivuxolimab. The CDR3 region: CASWTARRSGQPQHF. The nucleotide sequence reads as follows: TGTGCCAGTTGGACAGCCAGACGGTCGGGTCAGCCCCAGCATTTT.